A selection of T cell receptor beta chains follows, all from one sample in a study of blood T cells in healthy people across ages. TCRdb reprocessed the 5' RACE reads with MiXCR, giving one entry per CDR3 protein. This repertoire shows roughly 1.6 million distinct CDR3 sequences, about 32% found once; its top ten account for about 10%. Sequenced sample: blood. The source of these receptors is a woman aged 25-40 years in good health. The CDR3 runs from the conserved cysteine through the conserved F or W. D genes are given only for firm matches. The size entry is marked missing in some rows and otherwise reads once, few, many or a size class.

>TRBJ2-7|TRBD1|TRBV20-1|.
CSASLPDRDAYEQYF
TGCAGTGCGTCACTTCCGGACAGGGATGCCTACGAGCAGTACTTC
>TRBJ2-5|.|TRBV2|.
CASSGVGQSRSLETQYF
TGTGCCAGCAGTGGAGTAGGACAGTCTCGGTCCCTAGAGACCCAGTACTTC
>TRBJ2-1|TRBD2|TRBV12-3/TRBV12-4|few
CASSRTSGRADEQFF
TGTGCCAGCAGCCGGACTAGCGGGAGGGCCGATGAGCAGTTCTTC
>TRBJ2-1|.|TRBV7-8|.
CASSLVARRKGNEQFF
TGTGCCAGCAGCTTAGTGGCTAGAAGGAAGGGCAATGAGCAGTTCTTC
>TRBJ2-3|TRBD1|TRBV20-1|few
CSASRGTGPQSTQYF
TGCAGTGCTAGTAGGGGGACAGGGCCTCAATCAACGCAGTATTTT
>TRBJ2-7|TRBD2|TRBV29-1|many
CSVEDRGTSGYEQYF
TGCAGCGTTGAAGATCGCGGGACTAGCGGCTACGAGCAGTACTTC
>TRBJ2-7|.|TRBV4-1|.
CASSQGSSLGGYEQYF
TGCGCCAGCAGCCAAGGTAGTTCACTCGGAGGATACGAGCAGTACTTC
>TRBJ2-7|.|TRBV4-1|.
CASSQVIKTYEQYF
TGCGCCAGCAGCCAAGTTATCAAAACCTACGAGCAGTACTTC
>TRBJ2-5|.|TRBV27|.
CASSWNLGGKEYF
TGTGCCAGCAGCTGGAACCTGGGGGGCAAAGAGTACTTC
>TRBJ2-1|.|TRBV20-1|.
CSANGISSYNEQFF
TGCAGTGCTAACGGAATAAGCTCCTACAATGAGCAGTTCTTC
>TRBJ2-5|TRBD1|TRBV20-1|.
CSAPGQAQETQYF
TGCAGTGCTCCGGGACAGGCGCAAGAGACCCAGTACTTC
>TRBJ1-1|TRBD1|TRBV12-3/TRBV12-4|.
CASTRTGTEAFF
TGTGCCAGCACCCGGACAGGGACTGAAGCTTTCTTT
>TRBJ2-7|.|TRBV9|.
CASSLAPTGNYEQYF
TGTGCCAGCAGCCTAGCGCCGACAGGTAACTACGAGCAGTACTTC
>TRBJ2-7|.|TRBV5-1|few
CARGGETSLYEQYF
TGCGCCAGAGGGGGTGAGACGTCCCTCTACGAGCAGTACTTC
>TRBJ2-5|TRBD2|TRBV4-1|few
CASSQDSFGGGLGETQYF
TGCGCCAGCAGCCAAGACTCATTTGGCGGGGGGCTCGGTGAGACCCAGTACTTC
>TRBJ2-7|TRBD2|TRBV4-1|.
CASSQGTEREGLYEQYF
TGCGCCAGCAGCCAAGGAACCGAGCGGGAGGGCCTCTACGAGCAGTACTTC
>TRBJ2-7|.|TRBV2|once
CASSPFGMHEQYF
TGTGCCAGCAGCCCCTTCGGGATGCACGAGCAGTACTTC
>TRBJ2-7|TRBD1|TRBV3-1|many
CASSPRDRGNYEQYF
TGTGCCAGCAGCCCTCGGGACAGGGGAAATTACGAGCAGTACTTC
>TRBJ2-3|.|TRBV25-1|few
CASSGILADTQYF
TGTGCCAGCAGTGGTATCCTAGCTGATACGCAGTATTTT
>TRBJ2-1|TRBD1|TRBV7-9|.
CASSPGQGTLNEQFF
TGTGCCAGCAGCCCCGGACAGGGGACCCTGAATGAGCAGTTCTTC
>TRBJ1-5|.|TRBV20-1|few
CSARPSGVSNQPQHF
TGCAGTGCTAGACCGTCCGGGGTTAGCAATCAGCCCCAGCATTTT
>TRBJ2-5|TRBD2|TRBV6-5|.
CASSYSPGLAGAEETQYF
TGTGCCAGCAGTTACTCGCCCGGGCTAGCGGGCGCGGAAGAGACCCAGTACTTC
>TRBJ2-3|.|TRBV12-3/TRBV12-4|.
CASSWAESTDAQYF
TGTGCCAGCAGTTGGGCGGAGAGCACAGATGCGCAGTATTTT
>TRBJ2-3|.|TRBV7-6|few
CASSLSRGAGTDTQYF
TGTGCCAGCAGCTTAAGCCGGGGGGCCGGCACAGATACGCAGTATTTT
>TRBJ2-1|TRBD1|TRBV7-2|many
CASSLGGQGFNEQFF
TGTGCCAGCAGCTTAGGGGGACAGGGGTTCAATGAGCAGTTCTTC
>TRBJ1-2|.|TRBV15|few
CATSYLVRVDHYGYTF
TGTGCCACCAGCTATTTAGTAAGGGTGGATCACTATGGCTACACCTTC
>TRBJ1-1|.|TRBV11-2|few
CASSALYEAFF
TGTGCCAGCAGCGCGCTGTATGAAGCTTTCTTT
>TRBJ1-1|TRBD1|TRBV10-2|.
CASGGTVGEAFF
TGCGCCAGCGGCGGGACAGTTGGTGAAGCTTTCTTT
>TRBJ2-2|.|TRBV20-1|.
CSARNARLNTGELFF
TGCAGTGCTAGGAATGCAAGGTTGAACACCGGGGAGCTGTTTTTT
>TRBJ2-1|.|TRBV6-2/TRBV6-3|.
CASSYGRGGYNEQFF
TGTGCCAGCAGTTACGGGAGGGGGGGATACAATGAGCAGTTCTTC
>TRBJ2-5|TRBD2|TRBV6-1|.
CASSDPGLAAKTQYF
TGTGCCAGCAGTGACCCGGGACTAGCGGCCAAGACCCAGTACTTC
>TRBJ2-3|TRBD2|TRBV20-1|few
CSATDSGPASTDTQYF
TGCAGTGCTACCGATAGCGGGCCAGCTAGCACAGATACGCAGTATTTT
>TRBJ2-7|TRBD2|TRBV2|few
CASLGGLATYEQYF
TGTGCCAGCTTGGGGGGACTAGCTACCTACGAGCAGTACTTC
>TRBJ2-7|.|TRBV9|few
CASSPRPMSSYEQYF
TGTGCCAGCAGCCCCCGGCCGATGAGCTCCTACGAGCAGTACTTC
>TRBJ2-1|.|TRBV20-1|.
CSFRDSDIGSYNEQFF
TGCAGTTTCCGGGACTCCGATATTGGTTCCTACAATGAGCAGTTCTTC
>TRBJ2-7|TRBD1|TRBV12-3/TRBV12-4|.
CASSMGQTYEQYF
TGTGCCAGCAGTATGGGACAGACCTACGAGCAGTACTTC
>TRBJ2-7|.|TRBV28|.
CASSLPSGPWGKQYF
TGTGCCAGCAGCCTCCCTTCCGGGCCGTGGGGGAAGCAGTACTTC
>TRBJ2-1|TRBD2|TRBV7-6|.
CASSIAGGDSEQFF
TGTGCCAGCAGCATAGCCGGGGGGGATAGTGAGCAGTTCTTC
>TRBJ2-3|TRBD2|TRBV7-2|few
CASSSSGGLGADTQYF
TGTGCCAGCAGCTCTAGCGGGGGCCTTGGGGCAGATACGCAGTATTTT
>TRBJ1-5|TRBD1|TRBV20-1|.
CSARDRQGLFSNQPQHF
TGCAGTGCTAGAGATCGACAGGGATTATTTAGCAATCAGCCCCAGCATTTT
>TRBJ1-5|.|TRBV7-3|.
CASSSGDGQPQHF
TGTGCCAGCAGCTCCGGGGATGGTCAGCCCCAGCATTTT